Reported below is one T cell receptor (beta chain). Trimming left V 9 bases short and J 11 bases short, with 19 bases between. Germline values: CDR1 LNHDA, CDR2 SQIVND (reference sequence). The CDR3 has 12 amino acids. This sample was included in a study of blood T cell repertoires in COVID-19. Overall study context: Material from acute and convalescent COVID-19 was sourced from the United States, Italy and Spain. T cells, B-cell-depleted T cells, or PBMCs supplied cDNA or gDNA.

As processed by the authors: Amplification from reference gene primers served as the basis for estimated nucleated cell counts. Libraries were prepared by immunoSEQ multiplex PCR; TCRdb keeps only in-frame clonotypes and omits some of them. V, J and clone size are taken as reported in that table, and D and trimming were inferred from the DNA itself. The profile shows about 210,000 clones, roughly 90% of them singletons. Sequenced sample: peripheral blood. The V call is TRBV19, the J call TRBJ1-1, with a possible D match to TRBD1 (5 bases). The receptor was derived from a woman aged 40-49 years with acute or convalescent COVID-19. CDR3 loop: CASQISQGYAFF. As DNA, the CDR3 is TGTGCCAGCCAGATATCTCAGGGATATGCTTTCTTT.